Each of the 21 T cell receptor beta chains below was sequenced from the same sample in a study of long-term antiretroviral therapy in people with HIV. The run of the v3.0 immunoSEQ assay was at survey level. Data came from immunoSEQ multiplex PCR; TCRdb stores just in-frame clones and leaves some out. The table shows tens of thousands of clones, with roughly 93% occurring only once. The starting material was unsorted PBMCs, obtained 4.1 years after starting antiretroviral therapy. Receptor source: a woman aged 50 to 65 with HIV.

The chain combines TRBV30 with TRBJ2-2; no firm D call. V was shortened by 4 bases and J by 0 bases, with 6 bases between the two germline ends. CDR3 length: 13 amino acids. CDR1 is GTSNPN and CDR2 is SVGIG in the germline V gene (reference sequence). CDR3 sequence: CAWTVTNTGELFF. The CDR3 bases are TGTGCCTGGACGGTTACGAACACCGGGGAGCTGTTTTTT.

This clone was detected only once. The J gene is TRBJ1-5, the V gene TRBV10-2, with TRBD1 as a possible D gene (5 bases). Per germline, CDR1 WSHSY and CDR2 SAAADI. The CDR3 spans 15 residues. The ends were cut back, 2 bases at V and 2 bases at J, with 10 bases in the middle. The CDR3 is CASSEPRDRNQPQHF. The DNA for the CDR3 is TGCGCCAGCAGTGAGCCCCGGGACCGCAATCAGCCCCAGCATTTT.

In DNA form, the CDR3 reads TGTGCCAGCAGCCGGGTCCCGAACACTGAAGCTTTCTTT. Translation gives CASSRVPNTEAFF. This sequence joins TRBV7-6 and TRBJ1-1; D gene ambiguous. Germline V lookup: CDR1 SGHVS, CDR2 FNYEAQ. V lost 5 bases and J lost 1, with 8 bases in between. This CDR3 contains 13 residues.

This CDR3 is CASSEARGNTEAFF. CDR3 DNA: TGTGCCAGCAGTGAAGCCCGGGGGAACACTGAAGCTTTCTTT. The genes are TRBV2 and TRBJ1-1; D ambiguous. V dropped 0 bases and J dropped 1 base, with 6 bases sitting between them. This CDR3 region has 14 residues. Per germline, CDR1 SNHLY and CDR2 FYNNEI.

This clone occurred once. The chain has TRBV21-1 and TRBJ2-5. TRBV21-1 is a documented pseudogene. CDR3 length equals 11 residues. For the CDR3, the DNA is TGTGCCAGCAGCAAAAAAAAGACCCAGTACTTC. As protein: CASSKKKTQYF.

The rearrangement links TRBV10-3 to TRBJ2-3, with 8 bases matching TRBD1. Germline CDR1 is ENHRY and CDR2 is SYGVKD. With 6 bases clipped from V and 1 base from J, the junction kept 9 bases outside the gene matches. The CDR3 has 16 residues. In DNA form, the CDR3 reads TGTGCCATCAGCCAGGCCGGGACAGGAGGCACAGATACGCAGTATTTT. Its protein product is CAISQAGTGGTDTQYF.

The chain links TRBV7-2 to TRBJ2-3; 10 bases align to TRBD2. Per the germline V gene, CDR1 is SGHTA and CDR2 is FQGNSA. This CDR3 spans 15 amino acids. V shed 5 bases and J 4 bases; nucleotides not matched to a gene: 6. This CDR3 reads CASSISGGPPDTQYF. The DNA for the CDR3 is TGTGCCAGCAGCATTAGCGGGGGGCCCCCAGATACGCAGTATTTT.

V is TRBV5-1 and J is TRBJ2-7, with 10 bases lining up with TRBD1. The ends lost 4 bases at V and 2 bases at J; junction bases unmatched: 6. The CDR3 consists of 15 residues. Germline assignment: CDR1 SGHRS and CDR2 YFSETQ. The CDR3 DNA sequence: TGCGCCAGCAGCCCGCGACAGGGGGCGACCTACGAGCAGTACTTC. Protein product: CASSPRQGATYEQYF.

The chain links TRBV21-1 to TRBJ2-3; the table assigns TRBD1, which was not confirmed against the DNA. TRBV21-1 is listed as a pseudogene. This CDR3 has 16 amino acids. The CDR3 nucleotides are TGTGCCAGCAGCAAAGTGGACAGGGGTAGCACAGATACGCAGTATTTT. Residues: CASSKVDRGSTDTQYF.

The chain's CDR3 is CASSLDADYNYGYTF. CDR3 DNA: TGTGCCAGCAGCTTAGATGCGGATTATAACTATGGCTACACCTTC. The chain combines TRBV7-2 with TRBJ1-2; unclear D gene. The CDR3 has 15 residues. V lost 1 base to trimming and J lost 1 base, with 10 bases between them. Germline V CDR1 and CDR2: SGHTA, FQGNSA.

This chain links TRBV18 with TRBJ2-3; D remains ambiguous. Germline CDR1 is KGHSH and CDR2 is LQKENI. The germline V and J ends were trimmed by 2 bases and 1 base, with 10 bases remaining between them. The CDR3 is 15 amino acids. Written as DNA, the CDR3 is TGTGCCAGCTCACCATCGAGTGAAGGCACAGATACGCAGTATTTT. Translating gives CASSPSSEGTDTQYF.

CDR3 in amino acids: CASSARTLEKLFF. The CDR3 DNA reads as TGTGCCAGCAGTGCCCGGACGCTCGAAAAACTGTTTTTT. The J gene is TRBJ1-4, the V gene TRBV27; D call uncertain. Germline CDR1 MNHEY, CDR2 SMNVEV (reference sequence). Deletions cut 5 bases from V and 8 bases from J, with 12 bases between. There are 13 residues in the CDR3.

A single count supports this clone. The rearrangement links TRBV11-2 to TRBJ1-4; TRBD1 agrees at 9 bases. Germline V gene data show CDR1 as SGHAT and CDR2 as FQNNGV. The length of the CDR3 is 15 residues. V lost 5 bases and J lost 8; bases outside the gene matches: 9. The CDR3 coding sequence is TGTGCCAGCAGCCCCCGACAGGGGGAAGTCGAAAAACTGTTTTTT. This gives the protein CASSPRQGEVEKLFF.

This chain joins TRBV2 and TRBJ2-7, with a weak D call TRBD1 (6 bases). V was clipped by 6 bases and J by 3 bases, with 9 bases between them. The CDR3 is 12 residues long. Looked up from germline, CDR1 is SNHLY and CDR2 is FYNNEI. The CDR3 DNA reads as TGTGCCAGCAGAATACAGGGCTACGAGCAGTACTTC. This codes for CASRIQGYEQYF.

The chain joins TRBV7-3 to TRBJ2-7; D tentatively reads TRBD1 or TRBD2 (5 bases each). V dropped 5 bases and J dropped 4 bases, with 12 bases sitting between them. The length of the CDR3 is 13 residues. Germline V gene lookup returns CDR1 SGHTA and CDR2 FQGTGA. CDR3 DNA sequence: TGTGCCAGCAGCGGGGGTCTCGGATACGAGCAGTACTTC. Its translation is CASSGGLGYEQYF. Using reference TRBV7-3 and TRBJ2-7 for the parts outside the CDR3, the full variable domain is GAGVSQTPSNKVTEKGKYVELRCDPISGHTALYWYRQSLGQGPEFLIYFQGTGAADDSGLPNDRFFAVRPEGSVSTLKIQRTERGDSAVYLCASSGGLGYEQYFGPGTRLTVT.

The chain has TRBV30 and TRBJ1-6; D unresolved. The CDR3 loop spans 13 amino acids. Per germline, CDR1 GTSNPN and CDR2 SVGIG (reference sequence). Trimming took 1 base from V and 8 from J, leaving 9 bases between them. The CDR3 bases are TGTGCCTGGAGTGAAGGCAGTCATTCACCCCTCCACTTT. This encodes CAWSEGSHSPLHF.

This clone has just one count. The rearrangement links TRBV10-1 to TRBJ1-1; D not certain. V shed 0 bases and J shed 5 bases, with 13 bases lying between them. Germline loops: CDR1 WNHNN, CDR2 SYGVQD (reference sequence). CDR3 size: 15 residues. The CDR3 DNA reads as TGCGCCAGCAGTGAGTCGATTCGGCCTGCGACTGAAGCTTTCTTT. Amino acid sequence: CASSESIRPATEAFF.

The sample holds one count of this clone. The genes are TRBV14 and TRBJ2-3, with a possible D match to TRBD2 (5 bases). The V gene lost 0 bases and the J gene lost 2 bases, with 9 bases spanning the gap. Per germline, CDR1 SGHDN and CDR2 FVKESK. This CDR3 is built from 15 residues. The DNA for the CDR3 is TGTGCCAGCAGCCAAGAGATCGGGAACACAGATACGCAGTATTTT. Protein product: CASSQEIGNTDTQYF. The entire variable domain, with the rest obtained from reference TRBV14 and TRBJ2-3, is as follows: EAGVTQFPSHSVIEKGQTVTLRCDPISGHDNLYWYRRVMGKEIKFLLHFVKESKQDESGMPNNRFLAERTGGTYSTLKVQPAELEDSGVYFCASSQEIGNTDTQYFGPGTRLTVL.

In its sample, this clone was seen once. This chain uses TRBV30 with TRBJ1-2; 8 positions match TRBD1. The CDR3 contains 16 residues. With 1 base clipped from V and 7 bases from J, the junction kept 14 bases outside the gene matches. Germline CDR1 is GTSNPN and CDR2 is SVGIG (reference sequence). The CDR3 loop reads CAWSAYPPGGGGGYTF. DNA of the CDR3: TGTGCCTGGAGTGCCTATCCCCCAGGGGGCGGTGGTGGCTACACCTTC. Filled out from reference TRBV30 and TRBJ1-2, the complete variable domain reads SQTIHQWPATLVQPVGSPLSLECTVEGTSNPNLYWYRQAAGRGLQLLFYSVGIGQISSEVPQNLSASRPQDRQFILSSKKLLLSDSGFYLCAWSAYPPGGGGGYTFGSGTRLTVV.

The chain employs TRBV18 and TRBJ2-7; the match to TRBD1 covers 8 bases. Trimming removed 4 bases from V and 2 bases from J; junction bases left unmatched: 4. This CDR3 has 14 amino acids. CDR1 and CDR2 from the germline V gene are KGHSH and LQKENI. CDR3 DNA sequence: TGTGCCAGCTCACGGACAGGGACCGCCTACGAGCAGTACTTC. Translation gives CASSRTGTAYEQYF.

V gene TRBV6-6 combines with J gene TRBJ1-4; possible D gene TRBD1, 5 bases. Trimming pared 5 bases from V and 11 bases from J, leaving 18 bases between. The CDR3 runs 14 residues. Germline CDR1 reads MNHNY; CDR2 reads SVGAGI (reference sequence). The CDR3 DNA reads as TGTGCCAGCAGTCCCCCAGGGTTTGGGACGAAACTGTTTTTT. Its protein product is CASSPPGFGTKLFF.